Sequencing of this TCR beta chain was carried out in a study of identical twins. Whole-study results and caveats: Cross-sectional statistics, not tracking of the same donors, supported the conclusions. Researchers reported weaker excess twin sharing in beta out-of-frame sequences.

cDNA carried unique molecular identifiers, and a universal primer site was added by template switching. From the 5' RACE reads, TCRdb called clonotypes with MiXCR, one entry per CDR3 protein. In the table there are 280,000 or so distinct CDR3 sequences, about 8.9% of which are singletons. The CDR3 length is 15 residues. The junction had 10 bases not matched to a gene; V was cut back by 5 bases and J by 6 bases. Per the germline V gene, CDR1 is SGHNT and CDR2 is YENEEA. This clonotype was seen a handful of times. No antigen is known for it. Another study also made use of these data, one on yellow fever vaccine responses in identical twins. According to that study: Twins reportedly had a vaccine T cell response that seemed partly convergent, partly personalized.

This TCR derives from a woman under 30 in good health. Specimen: memory (CD45RO+) T cells sorted from blood. The chain has TRBV11-3 and TRBJ2-1; TRBD2 aligns across 7 bases. The CDR3 sequence is CASSPSRGSGNEQFF. The CDR3 region has the DNA TGTGCCAGCAGCCCATCTCGCGGGAGTGGCAATGAGCAGTTCTTC.